The 19 T cell receptor beta chains below come from one sample, sequenced in a study of technical replicates of blood from several donors. Libraries were prepared by immunoSEQ multiplex PCR; TCRdb keeps only in-frame clonotypes and omits some of them. The sample records more than 65,000 clones, around 97% being singletons. Sequencing was carried out using T cells isolated from PBMCs. The origin of the receptors is a human donor in good health.

The rearrangement joins TRBV9 to TRBJ1-2; 8 positions agree with TRBD1. Germline trimming cut 3 bases from V and 13 bases from J; bases unmatched to any gene: 5. Germline CDR1 is SGDLS and CDR2 is YYNGEE. CDR3 length equals 11 residues. As DNA, the CDR3 is TGTGCCAGCAGCGCCGGGACAGGAGCCACCTTC. Translated, it gives CASSAGTGATF.

The chain joins TRBV29-1 to TRBJ1-1; no firm D call. The CDR3 contains 12 residues. Germline values: CDR1 SQVTM, CDR2 ANQGSEA. V was pared by 7 bases and J by 0 bases, with 9 bases between. The CDR3 sequence is CSARVMNTEAFF. The CDR3 DNA follows: TGCAGCGCTAGAGTCATGAACACTGAAGCTTTCTTT.

This chain joins TRBV9 and TRBJ1-2; a weak D match, TRBD1 (5 bases). CDR3 length: 13 amino acids. Per the germline V gene, CDR1 is SGDLS and CDR2 is YYNGEE. Trimming stripped 4 bases from V and 8 bases from J, with 15 bases between. CDR3 sequence (DNA): TGTGCCAGCAGCACACAGACAGTGAGGGGCTACACCTTC. Protein: CASSTQTVRGYTF.

The genes are TRBV6-5 and TRBJ2-7; 9 bases match TRBD2. This CDR3 is 15 amino acids long. V dropped 0 bases and J dropped 2; count of bases not matched to a gene: 2. CDR1 and CDR2 from the germline V gene are MNHEY and SVGAGI. Written as DNA, the CDR3 is TGTGCCAGCAGTTACTCGTTAGCGGGGGCCTACGAGCAGTACTTC. Its translation is CASSYSLAGAYEQYF.

This sequence joins TRBV7-3 and TRBJ1-1, with D unclear. V dropped 4 bases and J dropped 0 bases, with 12 bases sitting between them. Germline V gene sequence: CDR1 SGHTA, CDR2 FQGTGA. The CDR3 consists of 15 residues. Here the CDR3 reads CASSSQSGMNTEAFF. The CDR3 DNA reads as TGTGCCAGCAGCTCCCAATCAGGTATGAACACTGAAGCTTTCTTT.

This rearrangement joins TRBV2 to TRBJ2-7; 7 positions agree with TRBD1. This CDR3 region has 16 residues. Germline V gene lookup returns CDR1 SNHLY and CDR2 FYNNEI. The J segment lost 4 bases and the V segment lost 10 bases, leaving 19 bases of the junction unmatched. The CDR3: CATYPLPGQKQYEQYF. As DNA, the CDR3 is TGTGCCACCTACCCGCTCCCGGGACAGAAGCAATACGAGCAGTACTTC.

This clone was counted between two and nine times. The rearrangement joins TRBV9 to TRBJ2-2; no clear D. This CDR3 is 12 amino acids long. Trimming pared 0 bases from V and 7 bases from J, leaving 4 bases between. Germline CDR1 is SGDLS and CDR2 is YYNGEE. DNA of the CDR3: TGTGCCAGCAGCGTAGTAAACGGGGAGCTGTTTTTT. It codes for CASSVVNGELFF. Drawing the rest from reference TRBV9 and TRBJ2-2, the complete variable domain is DSGVTQTPKHLITATGQRVTLRCSPRSGDLSVYWYQQSLDQGLQFLIQYYNGEERAKGNILERFSAQQFPDLHSELNLSSLELGDSALYFCASSVVNGELFFGEGSRLTVL.

In its sample, this clone was seen once. The V and J genes are TRBV6-1 and TRBJ1-5; 7 nucleotides align to TRBD1. The length of the CDR3 is 13 residues. V was clipped by 0 bases and J by 9 bases; unmatched bases: 2. Per germline, CDR1 MNHNS and CDR2 SASEGT. CDR3 residues: CASSEAGGTPQHF. The CDR3 region has the DNA TGTGCCAGCAGTGAAGCAGGGGGCACGCCCCAGCATTTT.

The chain couples TRBV30 to TRBJ2-1; weak D call: TRBD2 (7 bases). The CDR3 sequence is 14 residues long. V gave up 0 bases and J gave up 2 bases, with 8 bases separating them. The germline V gene encodes CDR1 GTSNPN and CDR2 SVGIG (reference sequence). CDR3 nucleotide sequence: TGTGCCTGGAGTGTCGGGGGGCCCTACAATGAGCAGTTCTTC. This encodes CAWSVGGPYNEQFF.

This sequence joins TRBV10-3 and TRBJ2-3; 11 bases line up with TRBD2. The germline gives CDR1 ENHRY, CDR2 SYGVKD. V shed 3 bases and J 5 bases; nucleotides not matched to a gene: 1. This CDR3 region has 14 residues. CDR3 sequence: CAISDSGGGDTQYF. The CDR3 DNA follows: TGTGCCATCAGTGATAGCGGGGGGGGAGATACGCAGTATTTT.

V and J are TRBV4-2 and TRBJ1-2; tentatively, D is TRBD1 (5 bases). This CDR3 is built from 17 residues. The germline CDR1 and CDR2 sequences are LGHNA and YNFKEQ. Trimming took 1 base from V and 4 from J, leaving 19 bases between them. The CDR3 loop reads CASSQVGGREGIYGYTF. DNA of the CDR3: TGTGCCAGCAGCCAAGTGGGTGGCAGGGAAGGTATCTATGGCTACACCTTC.

The chain carries TRBV9 and TRBJ2-1, with D maybe TRBD1 (5 bases). Germline V lookup: CDR1 SGDLS, CDR2 YYNGEE. V was trimmed by 1 base and J by 8 bases, leaving 13 bases between them. The CDR3 is 14 amino acids. The CDR3 loop reads CASSVFGAGDEQFF. The CDR3 DNA sequence: TGTGCCAGCAGCGTATTTGGGGCTGGGGATGAGCAGTTCTTC.

The chain employs TRBV5-1 and TRBJ1-2, with D tentatively TRBD1 (5 bases). CDR3 length: 14 amino acids. CDR1 SGHRS and CDR2 YFSETQ come from the germline V gene. V gave up 5 bases and J gave up 5 bases, with 16 bases separating them. The CDR3 sequence is CASSMVQAAYGYTF. The CDR3 DNA is TGCGCCAGCAGTATGGTACAGGCGGCTTATGGCTACACCTTC.

The V gene is TRBV7-3, the J gene TRBJ2-6; no firm D call. Germline-derived CDR1 and CDR2 are SGHTA and FQGTGA. V was cut by 2 bases and J by 3 bases, with 8 bases left in between. The CDR3 extends over 15 amino acids. The CDR3 sequence is CASSLPGNGANVLTF. Written as DNA, the CDR3 is TGTGCCAGCAGCTTACCGGGTAATGGGGCCAACGTCCTGACTTTC.

The DNA of the CDR3 is TGTGCCAGCAGCCAAGATAAAGGAACCGGGATCGAAGCTTTCTTT. It is translated as CASSQDKGTGIEAFF. The rearrangement uses TRBV4-2 and TRBJ1-1; D remains ambiguous. CDR1 is LGHNA and CDR2 is YNFKEQ in the germline V gene. CDR3 length: 15 residues. V was pared by 0 bases and J by 8 bases, with 16 bases between.

This chain uses TRBV11-2 with TRBJ2-7; TRBD2 matches 7 bases. Germline trimming cut 2 bases from V and 3 bases from J; bases unmatched to any gene: 4. Germline V gene lookup returns CDR1 SGHAT and CDR2 FQNNGV. The CDR3 covers 14 residues. The CDR3 sequence is CASSLTRGGYEQYF. In DNA form, the CDR3 reads TGTGCCAGCAGCTTAACGCGCGGGGGCTACGAGCAGTACTTC.

The V gene is TRBV9, the J gene TRBJ2-7, with TRBD2 matching over 8 bases. The CDR3 has 14 amino acids. V lost 7 bases, J lost 1 base, and 7 bases stayed unmatched. The germline V gene encodes CDR1 SGDLS and CDR2 YYNGEE. In DNA form, the CDR3 reads TGTGCCAGCTCGAGCGGGGGAGAGTCCTACGAGCAGTACTTC. It yields the protein CASSSGGESYEQYF.

V and J are TRBV9 and TRBJ1-3; D possibly corresponds to TRBD1 (5 bases). Trimming shortened V by 0 bases and J by 3 bases, and 7 bases separated the two germline ends. The V gene's germline CDR1 is SGDLS and CDR2 YYNGEE. This CDR3 is 14 amino acids long. The chain's CDR3 is CASSVGQIGNTIYF. In DNA form, the CDR3 reads TGTGCCAGCAGCGTAGGACAGATTGGAAACACCATATATTTT.

J is TRBJ2-7 and V is TRBV29-1; 12 bases agree with TRBD1. CDR3 length: 15 residues. Germline CDR1 reads SQVTM; CDR2 reads ANQGSEA. V dropped 2 bases and J dropped 6; count of bases not matched to a gene: 8. The CDR3 spells CSVEPAGTGGSEQYF. The DNA for the CDR3 is TGCAGCGTTGAACCAGCCGGGACAGGGGGCAGCGAGCAGTACTTC.